Here is one T cell receptor beta chain with its context. This sample stems from a study of memory CD4+ T cells and cytomegalovirus serostatus. Study summary: Donors were healthy Belgian adults, fewer than ten CMV seropositive and 20 to 30 seronegative.

Trimming removed 2 bases from V and 0 bases from J, with 10 bases in between. CDR1 is MNHEY and CDR2 is SVGAGI in the germline V gene. The CDR3 length is 15 residues. The sort gate was single viable CD3+CD4+CD8-CD45RO+ cells for memory CD4+ T cells. The table came from immunoSEQ multiplex PCR; TCRdb's copy has only in-frame clones and leaves some out. Among 28,000 or so clones, roughly three quarters were seen once, and the ten largest hold 0.85% to 1.1%. This chain connects TRBV6-5 to TRBJ1-2, with D uncertain. The material sequenced was memory CD4+ T cells from blood. The receptor's source is an adult in good health and CMV-seronegative. The CDR3 DNA sequence: TGTGCCAGCAGTTACCGACCAGAAGCTAACTATGGCTACACCTTC. The encoded protein is CASSYRPEANYGYTF.